The rows below give T cell receptor beta chains drawn from one sample of a study of patients and donors after allogeneic stem cell transplantation. From the RT-PCR reads, TCRdb called clonotypes with MiXCR, one entry per CDR3 protein. The sample includes hundreds of thousands of distinct CDR3 sequences, 16% of them seen just once. The sample taken for sequencing was blood, either unsorted or a sorted T cell fraction (not recorded which). These receptors all stem from a human donor who was either an allogeneic HSCT recipient or a stem cell or donor lymphocyte infusion donor (not recorded which). It is not recorded whose cells these are; they may come from a transplant donor. The conserved cysteine and the conserved F or W are not part of the CDR3 here. Rows give clone size only sometimes, using once, few, many, or a class for an expanded clone.

CDR3: ASSPGLADNEQF
V: TRBV3-1
size: few

CDR3: SAPPLDGGYT
V: TRBV20-1
size: many

CDR3: AIEGPLGNEQF
V: TRBV2
size: .

CDR3: ASRSEGGNTEAF
V: TRBV2
size: few

CDR3: ASSGTGFSYEQY
V: TRBV25-1
size: .

CDR3: ASSQGGGTSAYNEQF
V: TRBV5-1
size: few

CDR3: ASSATKTQY
V: TRBV28
size: .

CDR3: ASSLGPEQY
V: TRBV5-1
size: .

CDR3: ASGAGRTEAF
V: TRBV6-5
size: .

CDR3: ASSPPGNNQPQH
V: TRBV7-9
size: many

CDR3: ASSPRRDSGANVLT
V: TRBV18
size: .

CDR3: ASSLSGERSGYT
V: TRBV7-9
size: once

CDR3: ASTMRDSTIGGYT
V: TRBV12-3/TRBV12-4
size: .

CDR3: ASRHRGLGNTIY
V: TRBV2
size: .

CDR3: AISTLMGRDEQF
V: TRBV19
size: .

CDR3: ASSPGPLARETQY
V: TRBV25-1
size: few

CDR3: ASSSTGYNSPLH
V: TRBV6-4
size: .

CDR3: ASRQGAGGYT
V: TRBV12-3/TRBV12-4
size: .

CDR3: ALGRNNEQF
V: TRBV5-4
size: .

CDR3: ASSPVGDQPQH
V: TRBV7-2
size: many

CDR3: ATSREERWGTDTQY
V: TRBV15
size: few

CDR3: ASSVGQSYNEQF
V: TRBV9
size: .